Shown below are 17 T cell receptor beta chains from a single sample sequenced in a study of control samples from healthy donors and cancer patients. TCRdb's table, derived via immunoSEQ multiplex PCR, lists solely in-frame clones and lacks some. The table records approximately 50,000 clones, roughly 92% of them present only once. Sequences were obtained from PBMCs. Source of these receptors: a man in his thirties or forties with colorectal cancer.

The CDR3 DNA sequence: TGTGCCAGCAGTCGACAAAATAATTCACCCCTCCACTTT. It encodes CASSRQNNSPLHF. The chain joins TRBV12-3 or TRBV12-4 to TRBJ1-6; no clear D. The CDR3 extends over 13 amino acids. V was cut by 5 bases and J by 5 bases, with 7 bases left in between.

The genes are TRBV9 and TRBJ2-3; 8 bases match TRBD2. CDR3 size: 20 residues. Germline CDR1 and CDR2: SGDLS and YYNGEE. V was pared by 4 bases and J by 0 bases, with 19 bases of the junction left unmatched. The CDR3 sequence is CASSPWASGGGTTSTDTQYF. CDR3 DNA: TGTGCCAGCAGCCCTTGGGCTTCCGGGGGGGGGACCACTAGCACAGATACGCAGTATTTT.

The chain links TRBV6-2 or TRBV6-3 to TRBJ2-5, with a weak D call TRBD1 (6 bases). CDR3 length: 15 amino acids. CDR1 MNHEY and CDR2 SVGEGT come from the germline V gene. The germline V and J ends were trimmed by 5 bases and 2 bases, with 15 bases remaining between them. The CDR3 region has the DNA TGTGCCAGCAGTCGGGACCAGGGGTTACAAGAGACCCAGTACTTC. Translation gives CASSRDQGLQETQYF.

This clone was counted once. The chain employs TRBV6-6 and TRBJ1-6; D is possibly TRBD1 (5 bases). The CDR3 spans 14 residues. From germline, CDR1 is MNHNY and CDR2 SVGAGI (reference sequence). Trimming took off 8 bases at V and 6 bases at J, with 14 bases between the two ends. The CDR3 spells CASRGRVFNSPLHF. The CDR3 bases are TGTGCCAGCCGGGGGAGGGTTTTTAATTCACCCCTCCACTTT.

The chain recombines TRBV3-1 (or the pseudogene TRBV3-2) with TRBJ2-4; weak D call: TRBD2 (7 bases). Trimming cost V 1 base and J 9 bases, with 22 bases left between them. From germline, CDR1 is LGHDT and CDR2 YNNKEL (reference sequence). The CDR3 loop spans 17 amino acids. In DNA, the CDR3 is TGTGCCAGCAGCCAAGTTGGTTTCGGGGGGCGTGGGGGCATTCAGTACTTC. It is translated as CASSQVGFGGRGGIQYF.

The chain recombines TRBV5-3 with TRBJ1-2, with D perhaps TRBD1 (5 bases). TRBV5-3 falls under the ORF class, with uncertain function. The CDR3 covers 14 residues. V lost 0 bases and J lost 4, with 10 bases in between. The CDR3 DNA follows: TGTGCCAGAAGCTTGGCCGCGACAGTCTATGGCTACACCTTC. Translating gives CARSLAATVYGYTF.

CDR3 DNA: TGTGCCAGCAGCCCCTCGCAGGGGGTTAGTGGCTACACCTTC. The encoded protein is CASSPSQGVSGYTF. The V and J genes are TRBV7-2 and TRBJ1-2; 7 nucleotides agree with TRBD1. The CDR3 has 14 residues. With 5 bases clipped from V and 7 bases from J, the junction kept 10 bases outside the gene matches. Germline V gene sequence: CDR1 SGHTA, CDR2 FQGNSA.

V and J are TRBV9 and TRBJ2-3; 11 nucleotides match TRBD2. This CDR3 has 17 amino acids. Germline V gene sequence: CDR1 SGDLS, CDR2 YYNGEE. The J segment lost 2 bases and the V segment lost 0 bases, leaving 5 bases of the junction unmatched. The CDR3 DNA reads TGTGCCAGCAGCGTAGGGCTAGCGGGGGGAAACACAGATACGCAGTATTTT. Translation gives CASSVGLAGGNTDTQYF.

This rearrangement joins TRBV7-2 to TRBJ1-1, with unresolved D. V gave up 3 bases and J gave up 0 bases, with 8 bases separating them. Germline CDR1 reads SGHTA; CDR2 reads FQGNSA. There are 14 residues in the CDR3. Written as DNA, the CDR3 is TGTGCCAGCAGCTTGATGAGTATGAACACTGAAGCTTTCTTT. It specifies CASSLMSMNTEAFF.

The rearrangement uses TRBV19 and TRBJ1-2, with 9 bases identical to TRBD1. The V and J ends lost 3 bases and 4 bases, in that order; junction bases with no gene match: 12. The CDR3 sequence is 17 residues long. Germline loops: CDR1 LNHDA, CDR2 SQIVND (reference sequence). CDR3 amino acids: CASSILRDRAPTYGYTF. The CDR3 region has the DNA TGTGCCAGTAGTATCCTCCGGGACAGGGCGCCTACCTATGGCTACACCTTC.

A single count supports this clone. The rearrangement uses TRBV27 and TRBJ1-2, with a weak D call TRBD1 (5 bases). Germline assignment: CDR1 MNHEY and CDR2 SMNVEV (reference sequence). This CDR3 region has 16 residues. V was trimmed by 3 bases and J by 5 bases, leaving 19 bases between them. CDR3 nucleotide sequence: TGTGCCAGCAGTTTTAATCCGTCCCAGGGTTGGTATGGCTACACCTTC. Translating it yields CASSFNPSQGWYGYTF.

The V call is TRBV5-4, the J call TRBJ2-2, with D possibly called TRBD1 or TRBD2 (5 bases each). This CDR3 contains 17 residues. Trimming removed 4 bases from V and 4 bases from J, with 20 bases in between. CDR1 is SGHNT, CDR2 YYREEE, per germline (reference sequence). CDR3 sequence reads: CASSLRVGVVTTGELFF. CDR3 DNA sequence: TGTGCCAGCAGCCTGAGGGTGGGGGTTGTGACCACCGGGGAGCTGTTTTTT.

The V and J genes are TRBV3-1 (or the pseudogene TRBV3-2) and TRBJ2-4, with unresolved D. The CDR3 spans 18 residues. Trimming removed 0 bases at V and 3 bases at J, with 18 bases between. Germline V gene lookup returns CDR1 LGHDT and CDR2 YNNKEL (reference sequence). CDR3 amino acids: CASSQDEAQKLNKNIQYF. In DNA form, the CDR3 reads TGTGCCAGCAGCCAAGATGAGGCTCAAAAACTAAACAAAAACATTCAGTACTTC.

The V gene is TRBV4-2, the J gene TRBJ2-1; weak D call: TRBD2 (5 bases). The germline V gene encodes CDR1 LGHNA and CDR2 YNFKEQ. V lost 0 bases and J 6 bases, leaving 18 bases between the germline ends. The CDR3 is 17 residues long. In DNA form, the CDR3 reads TGTGCCAGCAGCCAAGAATGGCTAGCAAGTCCCAGCAATGAGCAGTTCTTC. Encoded protein: CASSQEWLASPSNEQFF.

The chain combines TRBV5-1 with TRBJ2-3; 7 bases are a match to TRBD1. Trimming took 3 bases from V and 5 from J; bases not matched to a gene: 9. Germline V gene sequence: CDR1 SGHRS, CDR2 YFSETQ. The CDR3 covers 15 residues. As DNA, the CDR3 is TGCGCCAGCAGCTCGAGACAGGGCGTTCGAGATACGCAGTATTTT. Amino acid sequence: CASSSRQGVRDTQYF.

V is TRBV29-1 and J is TRBJ2-2, with TRBD2 as a possible D gene (5 bases). Trimming stripped 6 bases from V and 5 bases from J, with 7 bases between. This CDR3 region has 11 residues. Germline CDR1 reads SQVTM; CDR2 reads ANQGSEA. CDR3 DNA: TGCAGCGTAACGGGGACCGGGGAGCTGTTTTTT. Translation: CSVTGTGELFF.

The CDR3 spells CASNVGDTDYTEAFF. The CDR3 DNA reads TGTGCCAGTAACGTAGGGGACACCGATTACACTGAAGCTTTCTTT. The rearrangement joins TRBV19 to TRBJ1-1, with D possibly being TRBD1 (6 bases). The germline V gene has CDR1 LNHDA and CDR2 SQIVND (reference sequence). The CDR3 sequence is 15 residues long. Trimming pared 7 bases from V and 3 bases from J, leaving 18 bases between.